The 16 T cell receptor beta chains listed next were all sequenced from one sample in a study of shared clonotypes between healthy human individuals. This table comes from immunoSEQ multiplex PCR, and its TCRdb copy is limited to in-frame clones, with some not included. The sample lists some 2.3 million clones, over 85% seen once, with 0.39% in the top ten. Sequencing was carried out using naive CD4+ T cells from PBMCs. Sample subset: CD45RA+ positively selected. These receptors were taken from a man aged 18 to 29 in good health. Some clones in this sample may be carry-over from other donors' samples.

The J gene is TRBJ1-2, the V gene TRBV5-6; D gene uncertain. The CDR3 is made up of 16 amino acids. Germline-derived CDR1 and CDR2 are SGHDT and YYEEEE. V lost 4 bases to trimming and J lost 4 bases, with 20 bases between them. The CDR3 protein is CASSPNTGSITYGYTF. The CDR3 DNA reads TGTGCCAGCAGCCCGAACACCGGGTCGATAACCTATGGCTACACCTTC. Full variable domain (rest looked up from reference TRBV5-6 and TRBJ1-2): DAGVTQSPTHLIKTRGQQVTLRCSPKSGHDTVSWYQQALGQGPQFIFQYYEEEERQRGNFPDRFSGHQFPNYSSELNVNALLLGDSALYLCASSPNTGSITYGYTFGSGTRLTVV.

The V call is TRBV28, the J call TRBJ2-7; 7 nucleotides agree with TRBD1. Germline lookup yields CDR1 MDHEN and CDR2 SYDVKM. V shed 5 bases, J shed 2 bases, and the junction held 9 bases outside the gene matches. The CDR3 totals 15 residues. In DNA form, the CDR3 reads TGTGCCAGCAGTCCCTCGGGGACAGAACCCTACGAGCAGTACTTC. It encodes CASSPSGTEPYEQYF.

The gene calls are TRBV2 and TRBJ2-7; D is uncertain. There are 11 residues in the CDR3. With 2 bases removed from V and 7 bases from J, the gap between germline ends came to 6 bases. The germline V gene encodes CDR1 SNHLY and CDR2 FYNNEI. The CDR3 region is CASSEIMEQYF. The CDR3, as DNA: TGTGCCAGCAGTGAAATAATGGAGCAGTACTTC.

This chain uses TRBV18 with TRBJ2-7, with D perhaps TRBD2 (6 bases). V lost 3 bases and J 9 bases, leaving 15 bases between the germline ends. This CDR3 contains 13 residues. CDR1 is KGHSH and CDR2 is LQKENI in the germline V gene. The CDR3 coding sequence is TGTGCCAGCTCACCCCGAGAGGAGGGGTTGCAGTACTTC. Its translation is CASSPREEGLQYF. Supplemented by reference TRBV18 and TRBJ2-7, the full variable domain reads NAGVMQNPRHLVRRRGQEARLRCSPMKGHSHVYWYRQLPEEGLKFMVYLQKENIIDESGMPKERFSAEFPKEGPSILRIQQVVRGDSAAYFCASSPREEGLQYFGPGTRLTVT.

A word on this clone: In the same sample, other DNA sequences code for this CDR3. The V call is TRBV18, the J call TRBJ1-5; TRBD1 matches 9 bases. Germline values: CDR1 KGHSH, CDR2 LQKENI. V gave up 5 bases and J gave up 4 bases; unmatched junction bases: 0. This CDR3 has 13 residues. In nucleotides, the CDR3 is TGTGCCAGCTCAGGGACAGGGAATCAGCCCCAGCATTTT. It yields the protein CASSGTGNQPQHF. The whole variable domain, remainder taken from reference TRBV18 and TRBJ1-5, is NAGVMQNPRHLVRRRGQEARLRCSPMKGHSHVYWYRQLPEEGLKFMVYLQKENIIDESGMPKERFSAEFPKEGPSILRIQQVVRGDSAAYFCASSGTGNQPQHFGDGTRLSIL.

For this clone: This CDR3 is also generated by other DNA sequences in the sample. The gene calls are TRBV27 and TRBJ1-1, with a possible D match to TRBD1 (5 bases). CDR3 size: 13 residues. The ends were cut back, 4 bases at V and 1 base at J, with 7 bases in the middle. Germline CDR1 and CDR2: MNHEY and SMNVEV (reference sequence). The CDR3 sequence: CASSWGPNTEAFF. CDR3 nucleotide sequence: TGTGCCAGCAGTTGGGGACCGAACACTGAAGCTTTCTTT.

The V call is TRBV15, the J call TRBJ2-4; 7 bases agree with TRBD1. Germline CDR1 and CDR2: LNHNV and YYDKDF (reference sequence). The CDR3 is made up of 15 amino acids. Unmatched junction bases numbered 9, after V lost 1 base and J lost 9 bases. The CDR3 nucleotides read TGTGCCACCAGCAGAGGGGGGACAGAGAGTGCCATTCAGTACTTC. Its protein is CATSRGGTESAIQYF. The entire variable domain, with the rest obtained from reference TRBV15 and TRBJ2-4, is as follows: DAMVIQNPRYQVTQFGKPVTLSCSQTLNHNVMYWYQQKSSQAPKLLFHYYDKDFNNEADTPDNFQSRRPNTSFCFLDIRSPGLGDTAMYLCATSRGGTESAIQYFGAGTRLSVL.

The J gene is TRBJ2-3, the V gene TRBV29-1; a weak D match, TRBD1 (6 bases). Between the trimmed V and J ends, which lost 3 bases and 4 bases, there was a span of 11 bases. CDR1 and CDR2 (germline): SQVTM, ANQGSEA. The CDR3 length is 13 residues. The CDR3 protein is CSVEESGADTQYF. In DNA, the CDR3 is TGCAGCGTTGAGGAGTCAGGGGCAGATACGCAGTATTTT.

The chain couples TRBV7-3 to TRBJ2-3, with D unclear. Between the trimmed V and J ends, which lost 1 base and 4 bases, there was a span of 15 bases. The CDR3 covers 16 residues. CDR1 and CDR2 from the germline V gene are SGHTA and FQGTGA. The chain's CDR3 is CASSLMGLHVADTQYF. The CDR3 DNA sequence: TGTGCCAGCAGCTTAATGGGGTTGCATGTCGCAGATACGCAGTATTTT.

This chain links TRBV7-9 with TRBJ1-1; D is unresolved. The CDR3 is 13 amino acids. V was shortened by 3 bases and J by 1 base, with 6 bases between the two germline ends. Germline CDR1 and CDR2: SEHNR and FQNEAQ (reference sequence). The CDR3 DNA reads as TGTGCCAGCAGCTTGATGGCGAACACTGAAGCTTTCTTT. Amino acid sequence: CASSLMANTEAFF.

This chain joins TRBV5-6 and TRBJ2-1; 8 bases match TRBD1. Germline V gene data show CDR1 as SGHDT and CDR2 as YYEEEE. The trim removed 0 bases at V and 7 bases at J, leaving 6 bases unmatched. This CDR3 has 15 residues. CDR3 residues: CASSLDQGAGNEQFF. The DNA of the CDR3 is TGTGCCAGCAGCTTGGATCAGGGGGCGGGAAATGAGCAGTTCTTC.

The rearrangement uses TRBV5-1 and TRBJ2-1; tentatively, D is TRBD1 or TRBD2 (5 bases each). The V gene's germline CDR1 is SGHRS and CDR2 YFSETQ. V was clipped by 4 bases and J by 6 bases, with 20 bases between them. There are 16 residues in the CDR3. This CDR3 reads CASSVGTSGTTNEQFF. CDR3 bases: TGCGCCAGCAGCGTTGGAACTTCCGGGACCACCAATGAGCAGTTCTTC.

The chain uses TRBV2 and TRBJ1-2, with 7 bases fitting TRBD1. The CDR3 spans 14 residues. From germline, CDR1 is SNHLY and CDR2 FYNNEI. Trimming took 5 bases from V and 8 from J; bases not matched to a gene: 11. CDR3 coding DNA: TGTGCCAGCAGTTCAGACAGGGTGGTGGTAGGCTACACCTTC. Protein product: CASSSDRVVVGYTF.

The DNA for the CDR3 is TGTGCCAGCGCTGTGTCCGGTTCCACAGATACGCAGTATTTT. Residues: CASAVSGSTDTQYF. The rearrangement joins TRBV6-4 to TRBJ2-3; D call uncertain. The germline gives CDR1 MRHNA, CDR2 SNTAGT. V was cut by 8 bases and J by 2 bases, with 14 bases left in between. CDR3 length equals 14 residues.

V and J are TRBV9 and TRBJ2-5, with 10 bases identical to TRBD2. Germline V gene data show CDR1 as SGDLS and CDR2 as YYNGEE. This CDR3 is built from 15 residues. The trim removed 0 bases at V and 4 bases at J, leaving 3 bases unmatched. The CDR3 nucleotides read TGTGCCAGCAGCGTAGACAGCGGGAGGGCAGAGACCCAGTACTTC. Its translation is CASSVDSGRAETQYF.

As DNA, the CDR3 is TGTGCCAGCAGTTTATTCTCCTGGTCGTCGATCACGGGGGAGACCCAGTACTTC. This sequence encodes CASSLFSWSSITGETQYF. The rearrangement joins TRBV28 to TRBJ2-5; D may be TRBD2 (5 bases). CDR1 and CDR2 (germline): MDHEN, SYDVKM. CDR3 length: 18 amino acids. V gave up 1 base and J gave up 5 bases, with 23 bases separating them.